Described below is a single T cell receptor (beta chain) sequence and its context. Its target is not known. 60 Vbeta and 13 Jbeta primers were used in PCR. Profiled with immunoSEQ multiplex PCR; TCRdb holds only in-frame clones, not every one. The sample data list about 110,000 clones. The sample belongs to a study of cytomegalovirus exposure and HLA in healthy donors. Overall study findings and caveats: Association of a missense DCLRE1C variant with TCR beta V- and J-gene trimming was reported in a later analysis. A later analysis found TCR association rates differed by HLA locus, highest for DRB1 and lowest for HLA-C. Among immune exposure information, only CMV serostatus was available. Presence/absence analyses assumed roughly uniform sequencing depth across donors, which may not hold.

There are 16 residues in the CDR3. Germline values: CDR1 KGHSH, CDR2 LQKENI. Deletions cut 5 bases from V and 8 bases from J, with 22 bases between. Sequencing was performed on PBMCs. This receptor was identified in a man aged 50-60 years in good health and CMV-seronegative. The J gene is TRBJ1-5, the V gene TRBV18; maybe TRBD1 (5 bases). The CDR3 sequence: CASSSTGGSPVKPQHF. CDR3 nucleotide sequence: TGTGCCAGCTCATCTACCGGGGGTAGTCCAGTGAAGCCCCAGCATTTT.